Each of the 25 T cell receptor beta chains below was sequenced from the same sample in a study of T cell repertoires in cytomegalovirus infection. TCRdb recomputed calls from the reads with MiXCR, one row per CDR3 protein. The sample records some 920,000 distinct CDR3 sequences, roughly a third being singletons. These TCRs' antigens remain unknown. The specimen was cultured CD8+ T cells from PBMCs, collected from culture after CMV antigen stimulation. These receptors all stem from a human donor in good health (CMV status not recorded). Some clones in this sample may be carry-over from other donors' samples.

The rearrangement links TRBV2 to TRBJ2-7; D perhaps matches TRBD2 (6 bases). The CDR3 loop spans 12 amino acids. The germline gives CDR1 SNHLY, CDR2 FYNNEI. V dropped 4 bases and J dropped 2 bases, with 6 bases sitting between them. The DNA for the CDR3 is TGTGCCAGCAGTGGGGGGGCCTACGAGCAGTACGTC. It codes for CASSGGAYEQYV.

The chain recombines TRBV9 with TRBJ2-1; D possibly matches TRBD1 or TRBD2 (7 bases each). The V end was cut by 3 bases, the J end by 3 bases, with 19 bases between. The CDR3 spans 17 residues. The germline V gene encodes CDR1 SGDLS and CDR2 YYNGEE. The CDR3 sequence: CASSAPLRGDYYNEQFF. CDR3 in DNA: TGTGCCAGCAGCGCCCCTCTCAGGGGGGACTACTACAATGAGCAGTTCTTC.

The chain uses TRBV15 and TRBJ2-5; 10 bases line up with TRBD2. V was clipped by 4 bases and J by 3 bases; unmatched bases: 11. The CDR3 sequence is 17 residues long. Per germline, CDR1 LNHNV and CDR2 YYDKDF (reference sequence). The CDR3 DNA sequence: TGTGCCACCAGCACTTACCCTAGCGGGGGCCTTAAAGAGACCCAGTACTTC. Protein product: CATSTYPSGGLKETQYF.

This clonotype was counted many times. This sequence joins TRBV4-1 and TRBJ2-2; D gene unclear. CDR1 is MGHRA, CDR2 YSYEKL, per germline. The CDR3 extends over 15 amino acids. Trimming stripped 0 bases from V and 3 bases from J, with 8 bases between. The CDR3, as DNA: TGCGCCAGCAGCCAAGATTGGCCAGACACCGGGGAGCTGTTTTTT. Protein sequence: CASSQDWPDTGELFF.

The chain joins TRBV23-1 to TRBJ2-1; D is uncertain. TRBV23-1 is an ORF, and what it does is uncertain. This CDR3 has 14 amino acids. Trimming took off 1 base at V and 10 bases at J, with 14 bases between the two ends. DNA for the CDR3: TGCGCCAGCAGTCAATGGCAAGTGGGCTGGGAGCAGTTCTTC. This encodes CASSQWQVGWEQFF.

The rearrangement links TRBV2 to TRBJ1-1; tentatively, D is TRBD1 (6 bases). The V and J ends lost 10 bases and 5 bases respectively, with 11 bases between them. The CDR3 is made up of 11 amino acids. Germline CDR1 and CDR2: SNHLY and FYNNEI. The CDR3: CATPRGTEAFF. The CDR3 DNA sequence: TGTGCCACCCCGAGGGGGACTGAAGCTTTCTTT.

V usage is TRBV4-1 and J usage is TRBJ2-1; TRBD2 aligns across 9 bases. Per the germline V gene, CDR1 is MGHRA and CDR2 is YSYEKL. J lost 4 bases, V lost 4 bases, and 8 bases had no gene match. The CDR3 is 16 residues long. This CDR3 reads CASSLAGAIPYNEQFF. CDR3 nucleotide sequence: TGCGCCAGCAGCCTAGCGGGGGCTATCCCTTACAATGAGCAGTTCTTC.

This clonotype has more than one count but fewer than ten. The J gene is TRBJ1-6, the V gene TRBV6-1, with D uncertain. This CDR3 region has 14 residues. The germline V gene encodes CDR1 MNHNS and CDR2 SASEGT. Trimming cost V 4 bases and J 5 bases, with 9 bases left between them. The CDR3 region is CASSVGTNNSPLHF. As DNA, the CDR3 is TGTGCCAGCAGTGTTGGAACCAATAATTCACCCCTCCACTTT.

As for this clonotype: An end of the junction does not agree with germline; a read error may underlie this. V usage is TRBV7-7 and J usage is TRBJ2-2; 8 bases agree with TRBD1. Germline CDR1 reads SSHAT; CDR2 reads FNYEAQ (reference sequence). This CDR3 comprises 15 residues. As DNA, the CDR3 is TGTGCTAGCAGCTTAGACAGGGGATTGACCGGGGAGCTGTTTTTT. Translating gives CASSLDRGLTGELFF. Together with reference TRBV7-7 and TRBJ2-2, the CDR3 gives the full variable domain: GAGVSQSPRYKVTKRGQDVTLRCDPISSHATLYWYQQALGQGPEFLTYFNYEAQPDKSGLPSDRFSAERPEGSISTLTIQRTEQRDSAMYRCASSLDRGLTGELFFGEGSRLTVL.

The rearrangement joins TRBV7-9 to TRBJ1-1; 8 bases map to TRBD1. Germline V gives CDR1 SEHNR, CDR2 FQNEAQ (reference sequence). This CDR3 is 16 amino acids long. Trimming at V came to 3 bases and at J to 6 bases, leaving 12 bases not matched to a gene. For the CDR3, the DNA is TGTGCCAGCAGCTTCCCACAGGGGGAAACCCACCCTGAAGCTTTCTTT. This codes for CASSFPQGETHPEAFF.

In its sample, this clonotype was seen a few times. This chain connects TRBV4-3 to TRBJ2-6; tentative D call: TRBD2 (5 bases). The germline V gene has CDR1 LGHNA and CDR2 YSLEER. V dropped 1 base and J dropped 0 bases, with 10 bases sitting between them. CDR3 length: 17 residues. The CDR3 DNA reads TGCGCCAGCAGCCAAGGAATCGCGGGCTCTGGGGCCAACGTCCTGACTTTC. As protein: CASSQGIAGSGANVLTF.

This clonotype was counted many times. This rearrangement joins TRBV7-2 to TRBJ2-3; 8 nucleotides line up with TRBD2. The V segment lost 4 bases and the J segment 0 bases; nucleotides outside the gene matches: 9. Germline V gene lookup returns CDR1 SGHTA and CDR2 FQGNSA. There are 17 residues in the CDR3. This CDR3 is CASSSGSGGRSTDTQYF. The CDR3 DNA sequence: TGTGCCAGCAGCTCGGGATCGGGGGGGCGGAGCACAGATACGCAGTATTTT.

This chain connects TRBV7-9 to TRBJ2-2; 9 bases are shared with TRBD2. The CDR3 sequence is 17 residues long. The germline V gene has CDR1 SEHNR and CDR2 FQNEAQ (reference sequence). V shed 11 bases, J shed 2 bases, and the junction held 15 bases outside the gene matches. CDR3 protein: CAAIGVVAGANTGELFF. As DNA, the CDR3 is TGTGCCGCGATTGGAGTGGTAGCGGGGGCTAACACCGGGGAGCTGTTTTTT.

This CDR3 reads CASSQDQVSRDEQFF. The CDR3 bases are TGTGCCAGCAGCCAAGATCAGGTCTCAAGGGATGAGCAGTTCTTC. The gene calls are TRBV4-2 and TRBJ2-1; D remains unclear. There are 15 residues in the CDR3. Trimming left V 0 bases short and J 8 bases short, with 14 bases between. Per the germline V gene, CDR1 is LGHNA and CDR2 is YNFKEQ.

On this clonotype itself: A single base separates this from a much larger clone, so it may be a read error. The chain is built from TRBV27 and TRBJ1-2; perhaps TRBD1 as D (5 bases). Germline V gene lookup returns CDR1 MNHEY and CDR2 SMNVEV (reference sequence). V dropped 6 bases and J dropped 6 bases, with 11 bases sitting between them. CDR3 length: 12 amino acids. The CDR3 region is CASSAGIDGYTF. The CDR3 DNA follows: TGTGCCAGCAGCGCAGGGATTGATGGCTACACCTTC.

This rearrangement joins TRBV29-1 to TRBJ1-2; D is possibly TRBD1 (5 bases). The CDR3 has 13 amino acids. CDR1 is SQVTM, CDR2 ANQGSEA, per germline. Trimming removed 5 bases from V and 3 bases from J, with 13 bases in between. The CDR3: CSVKRGDDYGYTF. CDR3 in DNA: TGCAGCGTTAAGCGAGGGGATGACTATGGCTACACCTTC.

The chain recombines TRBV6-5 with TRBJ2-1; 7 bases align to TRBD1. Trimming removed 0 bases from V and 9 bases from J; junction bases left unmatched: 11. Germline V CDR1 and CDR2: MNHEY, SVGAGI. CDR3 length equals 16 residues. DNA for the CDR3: TGTGCCAGCAGTTACTCGCCAGGGGGTCTAGGGGGTGAGCAGTTCTTC. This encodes CASSYSPGGLGGEQFF.

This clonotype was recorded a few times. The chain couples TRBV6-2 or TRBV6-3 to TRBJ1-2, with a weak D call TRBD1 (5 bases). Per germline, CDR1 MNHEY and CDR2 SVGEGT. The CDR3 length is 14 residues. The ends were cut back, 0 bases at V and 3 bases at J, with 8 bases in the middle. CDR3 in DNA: TGTGCCAGCAGTTACTCGAAGACAGACTATGGCTACACCTTC. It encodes CASSYSKTDYGYTF.

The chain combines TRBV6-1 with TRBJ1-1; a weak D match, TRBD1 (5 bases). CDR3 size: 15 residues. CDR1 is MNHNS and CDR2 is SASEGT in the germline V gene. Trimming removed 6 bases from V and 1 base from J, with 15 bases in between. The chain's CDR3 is CASRSRGGGNTEAFF. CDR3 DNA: TGTGCCAGCAGATCAAGGGGTGGGGGGAACACTGAAGCTTTCTTT.

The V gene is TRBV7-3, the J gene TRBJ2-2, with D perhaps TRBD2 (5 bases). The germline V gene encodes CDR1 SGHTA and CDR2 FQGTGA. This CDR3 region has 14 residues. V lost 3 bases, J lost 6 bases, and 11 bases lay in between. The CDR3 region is CASSFEGKAGELFF. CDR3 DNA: TGTGCCAGCAGCTTCGAGGGAAAGGCCGGGGAGCTGTTTTTT.

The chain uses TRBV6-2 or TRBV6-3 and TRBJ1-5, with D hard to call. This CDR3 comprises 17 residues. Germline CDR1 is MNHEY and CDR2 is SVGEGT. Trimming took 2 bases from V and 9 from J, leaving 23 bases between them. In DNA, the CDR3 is TGTGCCAGCAGTTACGACACCACTAGGAATTGGGATCGGCCCCAGCATTTT. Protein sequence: CASSYDTTRNWDRPQHF.

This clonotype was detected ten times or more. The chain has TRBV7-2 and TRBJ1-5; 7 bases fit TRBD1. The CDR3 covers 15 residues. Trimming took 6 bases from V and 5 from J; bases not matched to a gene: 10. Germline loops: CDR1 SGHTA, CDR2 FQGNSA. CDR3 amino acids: CASSPGQLYHQPQHF. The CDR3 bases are TGTGCCAGCAGTCCGGGACAGCTTTACCATCAGCCCCAGCATTTT.

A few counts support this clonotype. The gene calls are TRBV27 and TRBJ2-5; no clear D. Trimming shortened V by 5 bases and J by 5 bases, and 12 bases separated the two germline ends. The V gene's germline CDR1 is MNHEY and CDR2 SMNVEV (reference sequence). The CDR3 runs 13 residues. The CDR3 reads CASSPMGMETQYF. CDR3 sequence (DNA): TGTGCCAGCAGTCCTATGGGAATGGAGACCCAGTACTTC.

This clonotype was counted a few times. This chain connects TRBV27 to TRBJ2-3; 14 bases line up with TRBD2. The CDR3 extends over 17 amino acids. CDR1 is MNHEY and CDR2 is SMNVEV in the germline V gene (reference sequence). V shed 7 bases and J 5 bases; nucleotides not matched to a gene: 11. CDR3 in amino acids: CASIGPGLAGVGDTQYF. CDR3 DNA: TGTGCCAGCATAGGACCGGGACTAGCGGGGGTCGGAGATACGCAGTATTTT.

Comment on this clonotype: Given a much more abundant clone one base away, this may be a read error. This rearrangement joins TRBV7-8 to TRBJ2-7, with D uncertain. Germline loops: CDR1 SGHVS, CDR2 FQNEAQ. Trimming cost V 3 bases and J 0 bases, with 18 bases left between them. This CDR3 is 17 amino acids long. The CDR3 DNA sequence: TGTGCCAGCAGCTTTGGGTACTCGGAACGAAGCTCCTACGAGCAGTACTTC. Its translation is CASSFGYSERSSYEQYF. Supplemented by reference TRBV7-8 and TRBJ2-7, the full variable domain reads GAGVSQSPRYKVAKRGQDVALRCDPISGHVSLFWYQQALGQGPEFLTYFQNEAQLDKSGLPSDRFFAERPEGSVSTLKIQRTQQEDSAVYLCASSFGYSERSSYEQYFGPGTRLTVT.